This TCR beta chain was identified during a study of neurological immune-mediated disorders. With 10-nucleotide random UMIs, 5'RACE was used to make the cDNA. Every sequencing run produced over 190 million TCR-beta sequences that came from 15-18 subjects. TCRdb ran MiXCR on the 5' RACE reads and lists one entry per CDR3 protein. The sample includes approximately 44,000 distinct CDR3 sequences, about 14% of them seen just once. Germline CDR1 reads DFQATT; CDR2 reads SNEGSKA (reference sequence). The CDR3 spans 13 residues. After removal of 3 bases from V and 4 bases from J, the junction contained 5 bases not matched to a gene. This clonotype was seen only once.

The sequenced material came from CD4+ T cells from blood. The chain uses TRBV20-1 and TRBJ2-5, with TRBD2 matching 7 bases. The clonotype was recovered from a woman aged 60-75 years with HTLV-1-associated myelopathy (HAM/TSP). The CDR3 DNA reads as TGCAGTGCTAGGACTAGCCGAGTAGAGACCCAGTACTTC. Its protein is CSARTSRVETQYF.